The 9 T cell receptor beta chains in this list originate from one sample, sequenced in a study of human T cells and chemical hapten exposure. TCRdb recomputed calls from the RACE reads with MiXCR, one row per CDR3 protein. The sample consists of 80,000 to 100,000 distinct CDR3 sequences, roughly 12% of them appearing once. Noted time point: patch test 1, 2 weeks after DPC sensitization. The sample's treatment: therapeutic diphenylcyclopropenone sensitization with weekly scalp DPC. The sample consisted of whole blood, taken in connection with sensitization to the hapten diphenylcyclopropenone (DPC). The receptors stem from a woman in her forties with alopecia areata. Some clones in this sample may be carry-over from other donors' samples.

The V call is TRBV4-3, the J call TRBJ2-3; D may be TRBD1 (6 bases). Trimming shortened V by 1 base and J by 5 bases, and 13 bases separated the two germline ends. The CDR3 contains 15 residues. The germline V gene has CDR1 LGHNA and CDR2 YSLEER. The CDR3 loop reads CASSQVAGAGDTQYF. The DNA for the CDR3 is TGCGCCAGCAGCCAAGTAGCAGGGGCCGGAGATACGCAGTATTTT.

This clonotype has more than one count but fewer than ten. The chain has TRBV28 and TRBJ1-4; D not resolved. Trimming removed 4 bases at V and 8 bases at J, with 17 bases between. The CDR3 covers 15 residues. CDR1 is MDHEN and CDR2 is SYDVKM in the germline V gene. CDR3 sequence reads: CASSSAESAEEKLFF. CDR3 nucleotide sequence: TGTGCCAGCAGTTCGGCAGAGTCGGCGGAGGAAAAACTGTTTTTT.

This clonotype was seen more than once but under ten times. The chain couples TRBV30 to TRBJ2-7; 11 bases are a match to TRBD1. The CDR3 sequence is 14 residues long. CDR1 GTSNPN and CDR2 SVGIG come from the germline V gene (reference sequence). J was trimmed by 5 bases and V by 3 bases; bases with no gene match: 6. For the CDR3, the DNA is TGTGCCTGGAGAGTCGGACAGGGGGCCGACGAGCAGTACTTC. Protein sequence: CAWRVGQGADEQYF.

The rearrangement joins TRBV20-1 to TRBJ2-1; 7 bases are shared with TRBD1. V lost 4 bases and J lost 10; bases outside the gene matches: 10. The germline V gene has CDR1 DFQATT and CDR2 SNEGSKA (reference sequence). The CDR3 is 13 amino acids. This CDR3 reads CSATRGFRGEQFF. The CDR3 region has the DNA TGCAGTGCTACTCGGGGTTTCAGGGGGGAGCAGTTCTTC.

The CDR3 reads CASSEGIGVGEQYF. CDR3 nucleotides: TGTGCCAGCAGTGAAGGTATAGGGGTTGGTGAGCAGTACTTC. V gene TRBV2 combines with J gene TRBJ2-7, with D perhaps TRBD1 (5 bases). Per germline, CDR1 SNHLY and CDR2 FYNNEI. Trimming pared 1 base from V and 7 bases from J, leaving 14 bases between. This CDR3 is 14 amino acids long.

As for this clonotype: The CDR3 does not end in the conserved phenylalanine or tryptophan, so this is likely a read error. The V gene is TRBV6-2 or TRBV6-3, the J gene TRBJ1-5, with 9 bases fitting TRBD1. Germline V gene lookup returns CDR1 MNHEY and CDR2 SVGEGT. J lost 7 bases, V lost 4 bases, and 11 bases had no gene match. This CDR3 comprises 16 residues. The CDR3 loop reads CASSWGTGLVRQPQHS. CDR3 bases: TGTGCCAGCAGTTGGGGGACAGGGTTAGTCCGACAGCCCCAGCATTCT.

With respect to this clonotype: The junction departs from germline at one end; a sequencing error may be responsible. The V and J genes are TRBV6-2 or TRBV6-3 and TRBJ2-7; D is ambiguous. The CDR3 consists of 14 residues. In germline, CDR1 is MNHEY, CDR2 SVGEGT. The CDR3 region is CASSTLGRAYKQYF. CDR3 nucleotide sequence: TGTGCCAGCAGTACTCTAGGGCGCGCCTACAAGCAGTACTTC.

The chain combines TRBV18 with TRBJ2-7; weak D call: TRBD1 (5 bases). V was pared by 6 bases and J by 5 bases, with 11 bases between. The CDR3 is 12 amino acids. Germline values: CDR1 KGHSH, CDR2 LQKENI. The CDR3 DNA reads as TGTGCCAGCTCCCCGGCCAGGGACGAGCAGTACTTC. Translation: CASSPARDEQYF.

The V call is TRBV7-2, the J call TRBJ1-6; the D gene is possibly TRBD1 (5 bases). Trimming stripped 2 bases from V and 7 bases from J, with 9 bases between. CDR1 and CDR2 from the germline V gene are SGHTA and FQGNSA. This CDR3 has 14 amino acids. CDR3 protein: CASSLSGGNSPLHF. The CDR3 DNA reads TGTGCCAGCAGCTTATCGGGGGGGAATTCACCCCTCCACTTT.